Listed below are T cell receptor beta chains from one sample, sequenced in a study of T cells in Graves' hyperthyroidism and ophthalmopathy. TCRdb itself ran the multiplex PCR reads through MiXCR, one entry per CDR3 protein. The sample lists 300,000 to 400,000 distinct CDR3 sequences, around a fifth occurring once. Sequencing used blood. All receptors derive from a woman aged 50 to 60 with Graves' hyperthyroidism. CDR3s include the opening cysteine and the closing phenylalanine or tryptophan. The D gene is left open where the match is weak. Size is stated for part of the rows, as once, few or many counts, or as a class when the clone is expanded.

J	V	D	size	DNA	CDR3
TRBJ1-2	TRBV20-1	-	few	TGCAGTGCTAGAGGGGGGGACACCTCTAACTATGGCTACACCTTC	CSARGGDTSNYGYTF
TRBJ2-2	TRBV10-3	TRBD1	-	TGTGCCATCAGCCCCCGACAGGGGACTAACACCGGGGAGCTGTTTTTT	CAISPRQGTNTGELFF
TRBJ2-3	TRBV7-3	TRBD2	many	TGTGCCAGCAGCTTATCGGGGGGGGCGGATACGCAGTATTTT	CASSLSGGADTQYF
TRBJ1-5	TRBV19	TRBD1	-	TGTGCCAGTAGTATGGGGACAGGGGTGGGCAATCAGCCCCAGCATTTT	CASSMGTGVGNQPQHF
TRBJ2-7	TRBV7-2	-	-	TGTGCCAGCAGCTCACGGCCCACGACAAGCTACGAGCAGTACTTC	CASSSRPTTSYEQYF
TRBJ2-1	TRBV20-1	TRBD2	-	TGCAGTGCTAGTGGGGCTAGCGGGAGGGTAGGTGAGCAGTTCTTC	CSASGASGRVGEQFF
TRBJ2-1	TRBV27	TRBD1	-	TGTGCCACCACTGGGGCCTCACAGGGGGGTACCAATGAGCAGTTCTTC	CATTGASQGGTNEQFF
TRBJ2-7	TRBV11-2	-	-	TGTGCCAGCAGCTTATCGATAGGTAGGGGATCCTACGAGCAGTACTTC	CASSLSIGRGSYEQYF
TRBJ2-2	TRBV3-1	TRBD2	many	TGTGCCAGCAGCCAAGAGCTTAGCGGGAGGGCCTTGGCCGGGGAGCTGTTTTTT	CASSQELSGRALAGELFF
TRBJ2-1	TRBV12-3/TRBV12-4	-	many	TGTGCCAGCAGTTCACCGTGGGGCAGGAACTCCTACAATGAGCAGTTCTTC	CASSSPWGRNSYNEQFF
TRBJ1-5	TRBV29-1	-	many	TGCAGCGTGGCCCCAAATGAAGGACGGCAGCCCCAGCATTTT	CSVAPNEGRQPQHF
TRBJ2-7	TRBV27	TRBD2	few	TGTGCCAGCAGTCCACGTGGACTAGCAGGTTCCTACGAGCAGTACTTC	CASSPRGLAGSYEQYF
TRBJ2-1	TRBV7-2	TRBD2	few	TGTGCCAGCAGCCCCACGATACACTCCGGGGCGGGGGGGTACAATGAGCAGTTCTTC	CASSPTIHSGAGGYNEQFF
TRBJ2-2	TRBV29-1	-	-	TGCAGCGTCCGGGGGAGGGGGACCGGGGAGCTGTTTTTT	CSVRGRGTGELFF
TRBJ2-6	TRBV6-9	-	-	TGTGCCAGCAGTTACTTGGGTCAGGGGTTAGGCTCTGGGGCCAACGTCCTGACTTTC	CASSYLGQGLGSGANVLTF
TRBJ2-1	TRBV6-2/TRBV6-3	TRBD2	-	TGTGCCAGCACCTCTGGGGGGGGGTCCTACAATGAGCAGTTCTTC	CASTSGGGSYNEQFF
TRBJ2-1	TRBV7-9	-	-	TGTGCCAGCAGCTTGGTGCTAGGTTCCAGCTCCTACAATGAGCAGTTCTTC	CASSLVLGSSSYNEQFF
TRBJ2-1	TRBV6-1	TRBD2	-	TGTGCCAGCAGTATACGGAGGACTAGCGGGGTCTTCTCCTACAATGAGCAGTTCTTC	CASSIRRTSGVFSYNEQFF
TRBJ1-1	TRBV18	-	many	TGTGCCAGCTCACCACCCGACAAACAGAACACTGAAGCTTTCTTT	CASSPPDKQNTEAFF
TRBJ2-6	TRBV3-1	-	many	TGTGCCAGCAGCCAAGGAGGTAGTGGGGCCAACGTCCTGACTTTC	CASSQGGSGANVLTF
TRBJ1-1	TRBV7-6	TRBD1	-	TGTGCCAGCAGCTTAAATACAGGGGGCCCGAACACTGAAGCTTTCTTT	CASSLNTGGPNTEAFF
TRBJ1-5	TRBV18	-	few	TGTGCCAGCTCACCATCCCAGGATCAGCCCCAGCATTTT	CASSPSQDQPQHF
TRBJ1-1	TRBV3-1	-	many	TGTGCCAGCAGCCCGCTTCGGGGGGAACGAAGAACTGAAGCTTTCTTT	CASSPLRGERRTEAFF
TRBJ1-1	TRBV2	-	many	TGTGCCAGCAGTGAGGACAACAACACTGAAGCTTTCTTT	CASSEDNNTEAFF
TRBJ2-7	TRBV20-1	-	many	TGCAGTGCTAGAGATCTCCTTTACGAGCAGTACTTC	CSARDLLYEQYF
TRBJ2-5	TRBV5-5	-	-	TGTGCCAGCAGCTTGGAGTCCCGGGCCCCCCAGTACTTC	CASSLESRAPQYF
TRBJ2-3	TRBV29-1	TRBD2	many	TGCAGCGTCGGGACTAGCGGGGTGGTTCTAGGGACAGATACGCAGTATTTT	CSVGTSGVVLGTDTQYF
TRBJ2-7	TRBV20-1	-	-	TGCAGTGCTAGAGACCCGGGGAGGAAAGAGCAGTACTTC	CSARDPGRKEQYF
TRBJ1-4	TRBV12-3/TRBV12-4	-	many	TGTGCCAGCAGAGTAGGGGGATCTAATGAAAAACTGTTTTTT	CASRVGGSNEKLFF
TRBJ1-4	TRBV5-1	-	many	TGCGCCAGCAGCCGGGACGGGAATGAAAAACTGTTTTTT	CASSRDGNEKLFF
TRBJ1-1	TRBV15	-	many	TGTGCCACCCGGCGGGTGGGGAACACTGAAGCTTTCTTT	CATRRVGNTEAFF